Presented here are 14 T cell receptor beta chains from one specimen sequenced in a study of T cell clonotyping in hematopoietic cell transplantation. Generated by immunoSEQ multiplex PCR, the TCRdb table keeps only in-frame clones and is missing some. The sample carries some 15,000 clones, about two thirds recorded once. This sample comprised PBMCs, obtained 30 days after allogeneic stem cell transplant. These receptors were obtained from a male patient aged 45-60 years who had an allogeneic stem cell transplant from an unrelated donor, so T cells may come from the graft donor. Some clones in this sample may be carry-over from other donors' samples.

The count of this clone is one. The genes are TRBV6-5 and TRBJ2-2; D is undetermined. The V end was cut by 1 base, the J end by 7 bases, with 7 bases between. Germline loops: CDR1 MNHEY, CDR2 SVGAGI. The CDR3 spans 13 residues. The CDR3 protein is CASSYFLLGELFF. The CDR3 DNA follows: TGTGCCAGCAGTTACTTCCTACTCGGGGAGCTGTTTTTT.

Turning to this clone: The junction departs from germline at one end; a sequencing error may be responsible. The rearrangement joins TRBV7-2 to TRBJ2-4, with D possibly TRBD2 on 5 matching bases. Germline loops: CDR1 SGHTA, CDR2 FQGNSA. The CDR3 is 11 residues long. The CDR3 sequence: CASSLRRAPIF. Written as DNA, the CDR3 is TGTGCCAGCAGCTTACGGCGGGCGCCCATATTC.

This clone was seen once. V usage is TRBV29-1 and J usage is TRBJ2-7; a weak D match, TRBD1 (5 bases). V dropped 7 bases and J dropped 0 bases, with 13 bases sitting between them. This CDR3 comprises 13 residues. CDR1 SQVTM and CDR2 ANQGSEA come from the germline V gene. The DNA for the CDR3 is TGCAGCGCCGCGCAGGGCGTCTCCTACGAGCAGTACTTC. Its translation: CSAAQGVSYEQYF.

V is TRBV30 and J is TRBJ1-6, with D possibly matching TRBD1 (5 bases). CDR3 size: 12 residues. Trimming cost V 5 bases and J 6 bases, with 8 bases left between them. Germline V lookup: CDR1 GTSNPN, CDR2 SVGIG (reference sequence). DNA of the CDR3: TGTGCCTGGGACAGCGGTAATTCACCCCTCCACTTT. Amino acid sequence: CAWDSGNSPLHF. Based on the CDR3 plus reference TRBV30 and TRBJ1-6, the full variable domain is SQTIHQWPATLVQPVGSPLSLECTVEGTSNPNLYWYRQAAGRGLQLLFYSVGIGQISSEVPQNLSASRPQDRQFILSSKKLLLSDSGFYLCAWDSGNSPLHFGNGTRLTVT.

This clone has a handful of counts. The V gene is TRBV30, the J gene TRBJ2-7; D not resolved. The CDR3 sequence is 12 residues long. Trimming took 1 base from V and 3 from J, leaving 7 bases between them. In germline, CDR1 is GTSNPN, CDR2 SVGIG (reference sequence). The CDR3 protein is CAWSEDNYEQYF. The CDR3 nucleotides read TGTGCCTGGAGTGAAGACAACTACGAGCAGTACTTC. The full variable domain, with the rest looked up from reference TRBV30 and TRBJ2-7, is SQTIHQWPATLVQPVGSPLSLECTVEGTSNPNLYWYRQAAGRGLQLLFYSVGIGQISSEVPQNLSASRPQDRQFILSSKKLLLSDSGFYLCAWSEDNYEQYFGPGTRLTVT.

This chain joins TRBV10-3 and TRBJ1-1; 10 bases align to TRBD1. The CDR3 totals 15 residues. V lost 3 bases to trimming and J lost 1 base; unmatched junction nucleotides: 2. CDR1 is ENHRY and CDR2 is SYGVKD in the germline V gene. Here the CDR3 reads CAISDDRGPNTEAFF. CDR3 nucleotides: TGTGCCATCAGTGACGACAGGGGGCCGAACACTGAAGCTTTCTTT.

DNA of the CDR3: TGTGCCTGGAGTGTGAGGACAGGGGGTGGCATTCAGTACTTC. Translation: CAWSVRTGGGIQYF. The chain couples TRBV30 to TRBJ2-4; 10 bases are shared with TRBD1. This CDR3 comprises 14 residues. Germline V gene lookup returns CDR1 GTSNPN and CDR2 SVGIG (reference sequence). V lost 0 bases to trimming and J lost 9 bases; unmatched junction nucleotides: 5.

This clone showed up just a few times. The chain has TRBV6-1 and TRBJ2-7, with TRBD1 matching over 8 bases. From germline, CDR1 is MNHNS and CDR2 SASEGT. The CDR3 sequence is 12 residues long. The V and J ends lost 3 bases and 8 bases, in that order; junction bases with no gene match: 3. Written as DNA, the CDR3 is TGTGCCAGCAGTGACGGGACAGGCAAGCAGTACTTC. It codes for CASSDGTGKQYF.

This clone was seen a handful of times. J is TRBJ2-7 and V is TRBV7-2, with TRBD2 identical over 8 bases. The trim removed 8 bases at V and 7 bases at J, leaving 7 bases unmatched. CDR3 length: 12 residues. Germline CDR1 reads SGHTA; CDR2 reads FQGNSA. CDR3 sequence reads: CASGGLGREQYF. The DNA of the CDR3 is TGTGCCAGCGGGGGACTAGGGAGAGAGCAGTACTTC. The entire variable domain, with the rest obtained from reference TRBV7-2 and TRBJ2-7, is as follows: GAGVSQSPSNKVTEKGKDVELRCDPISGHTALYWYRQSLGQGLEFLIYFQGNSAPDKSGLPSDRFSAERTGGSVSTLTIQRTQQEDSAVYLCASGGLGREQYFGPGTRLTVT.

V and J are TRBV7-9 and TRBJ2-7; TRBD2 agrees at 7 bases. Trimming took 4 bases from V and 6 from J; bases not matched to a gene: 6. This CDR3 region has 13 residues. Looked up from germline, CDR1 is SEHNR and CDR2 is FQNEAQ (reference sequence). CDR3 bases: TGTGCCAGCAGCTCCCTAGCGGCGGTCGAGCAGTACTTC. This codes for CASSSLAAVEQYF.

This chain's CDR3 is CASSAAFPGTVDQPQHF. CDR3 nucleotides: TGTGCCAGCAGCGCAGCCTTTCCAGGGACTGTGGATCAGCCCCAGCATTTT. This rearrangement joins TRBV7-8 to TRBJ1-5, with a possible D match to TRBD1 (5 bases). The CDR3 has 17 amino acids. Germline loops: CDR1 SGHVS, CDR2 FQNEAQ. V dropped 5 bases and J dropped 5 bases, with 22 bases sitting between them.

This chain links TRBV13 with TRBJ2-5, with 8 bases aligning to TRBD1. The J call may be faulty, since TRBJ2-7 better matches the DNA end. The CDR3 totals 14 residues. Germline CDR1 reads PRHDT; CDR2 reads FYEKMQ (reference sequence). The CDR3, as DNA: TGTGCCAGCAGCCCCGAGACAGGGGCCTACGAGCAGTACTTC. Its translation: CASSPETGAYEQYF.

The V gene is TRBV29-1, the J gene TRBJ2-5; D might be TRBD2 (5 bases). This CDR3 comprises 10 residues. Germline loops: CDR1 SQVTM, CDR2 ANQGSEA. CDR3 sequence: CSVSRGTQYF. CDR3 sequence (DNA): TGCAGTGTGAGCCGGGGGACCCAGTACTTC.

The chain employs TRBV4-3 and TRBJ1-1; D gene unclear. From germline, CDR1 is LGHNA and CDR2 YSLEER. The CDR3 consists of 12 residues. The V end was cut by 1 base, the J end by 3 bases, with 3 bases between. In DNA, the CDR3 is TGCGCCAGCAGCCAAGGGTACACTGAAGCTTTCTTT. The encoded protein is CASSQGYTEAFF.